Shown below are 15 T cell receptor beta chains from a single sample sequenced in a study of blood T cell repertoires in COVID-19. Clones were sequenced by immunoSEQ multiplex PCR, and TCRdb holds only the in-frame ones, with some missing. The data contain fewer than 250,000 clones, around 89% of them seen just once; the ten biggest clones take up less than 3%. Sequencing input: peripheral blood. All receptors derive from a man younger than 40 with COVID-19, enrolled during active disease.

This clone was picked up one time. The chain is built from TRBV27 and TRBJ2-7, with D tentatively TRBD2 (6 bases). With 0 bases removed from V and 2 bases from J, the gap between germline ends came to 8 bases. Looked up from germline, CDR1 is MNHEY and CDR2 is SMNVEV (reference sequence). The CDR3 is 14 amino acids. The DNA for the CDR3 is TGTGCCAGCAGTTTATCCGGGAGTACCTACGAGCAGTACTTC. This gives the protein CASSLSGSTYEQYF.

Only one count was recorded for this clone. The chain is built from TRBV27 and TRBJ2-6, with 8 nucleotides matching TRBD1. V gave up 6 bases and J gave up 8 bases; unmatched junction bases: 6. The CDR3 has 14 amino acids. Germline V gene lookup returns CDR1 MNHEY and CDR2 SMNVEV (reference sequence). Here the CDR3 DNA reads TGTGCCAGCAGAGGGACAGGACTGTCCAACGTCCTGACTTTC. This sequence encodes CASRGTGLSNVLTF.

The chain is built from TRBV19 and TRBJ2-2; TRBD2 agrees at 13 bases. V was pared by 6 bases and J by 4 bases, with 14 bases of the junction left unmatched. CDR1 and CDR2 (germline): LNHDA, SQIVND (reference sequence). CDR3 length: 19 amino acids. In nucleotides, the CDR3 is TGTGCCAGTAGCCGCCGAGGACTAGCGGGAGATATCGGCACCGGGGAGCTGTTTTTT. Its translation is CASSRRGLAGDIGTGELFF.

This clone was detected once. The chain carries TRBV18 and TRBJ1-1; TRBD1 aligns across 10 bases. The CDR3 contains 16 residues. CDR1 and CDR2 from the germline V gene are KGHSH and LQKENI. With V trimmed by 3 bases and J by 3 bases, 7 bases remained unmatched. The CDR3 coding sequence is TGTGCCAGCTCACCTGGGACAGGGGTTACATACACTGAAGCTTTCTTT. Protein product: CASSPGTGVTYTEAFF.

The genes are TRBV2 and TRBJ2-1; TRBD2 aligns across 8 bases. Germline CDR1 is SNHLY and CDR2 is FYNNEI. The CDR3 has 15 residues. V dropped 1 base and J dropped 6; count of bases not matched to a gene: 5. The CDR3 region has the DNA TGTGCCAGCAGTGAAGGGACTAGCATGGTCAATGAGCAGTTCTTC. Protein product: CASSEGTSMVNEQFF.

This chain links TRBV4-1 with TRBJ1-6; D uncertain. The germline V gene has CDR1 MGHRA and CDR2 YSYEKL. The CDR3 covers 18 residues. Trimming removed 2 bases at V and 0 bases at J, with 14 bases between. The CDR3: CASSQLYSRSSYNSPLHF. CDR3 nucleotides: TGCGCCAGCAGCCAACTTTACTCCCGGAGCTCCTATAATTCACCCCTCCACTTT.

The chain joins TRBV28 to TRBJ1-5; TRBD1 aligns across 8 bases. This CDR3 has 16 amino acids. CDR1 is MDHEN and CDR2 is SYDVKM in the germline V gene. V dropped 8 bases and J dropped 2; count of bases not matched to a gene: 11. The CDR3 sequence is CASLLRGTGRNQPQHF. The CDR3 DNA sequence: TGTGCCAGCCTCCTACGGGGGACAGGACGCAATCAGCCCCAGCATTTT.

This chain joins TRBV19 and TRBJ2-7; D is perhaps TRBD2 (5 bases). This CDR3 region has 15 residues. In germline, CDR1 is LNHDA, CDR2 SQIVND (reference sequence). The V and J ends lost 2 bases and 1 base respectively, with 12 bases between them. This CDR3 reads CASSIRAGGSYEQYF. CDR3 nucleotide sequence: TGTGCCAGTAGTATACGCGCGGGCGGATCCTACGAGCAGTACTTC.

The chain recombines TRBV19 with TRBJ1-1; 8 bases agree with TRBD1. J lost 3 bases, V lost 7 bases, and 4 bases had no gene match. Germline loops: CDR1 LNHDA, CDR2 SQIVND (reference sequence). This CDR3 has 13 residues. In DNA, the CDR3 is TGTGCCAGTAAGCCGGACAGGGACACTGAAGCTTTCTTT. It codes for CASKPDRDTEAFF.

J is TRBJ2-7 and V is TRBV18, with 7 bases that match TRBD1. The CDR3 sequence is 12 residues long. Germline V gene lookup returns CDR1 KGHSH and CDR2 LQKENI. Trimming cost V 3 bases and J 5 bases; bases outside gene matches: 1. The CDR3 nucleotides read TGTGCCAGCTCACCCGACAGGGACGAGCAGTACTTC. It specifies CASSPDRDEQYF.

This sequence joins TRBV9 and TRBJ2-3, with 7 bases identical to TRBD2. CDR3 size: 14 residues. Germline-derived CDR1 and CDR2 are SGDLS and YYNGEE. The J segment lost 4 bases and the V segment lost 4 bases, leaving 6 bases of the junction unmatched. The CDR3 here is CASSRGLVADTQYF. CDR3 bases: TGTGCCAGCAGCCGTGGACTAGTTGCAGATACGCAGTATTTT.

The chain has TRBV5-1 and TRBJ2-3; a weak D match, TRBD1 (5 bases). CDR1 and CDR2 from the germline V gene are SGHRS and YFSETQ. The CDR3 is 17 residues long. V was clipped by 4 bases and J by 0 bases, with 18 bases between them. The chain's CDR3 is CASSDIRTGISTDTQYF. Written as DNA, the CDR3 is TGCGCCAGCAGCGACATACGTACAGGAATAAGCACAGATACGCAGTATTTT. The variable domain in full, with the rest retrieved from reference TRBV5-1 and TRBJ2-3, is KAGVTQTPRYLIKTRGQQVTLSCSPISGHRSVSWYQQTPGQGLQFLFEYFSETQRNKGNFPGRFSGRQFSNSRSEMNVSTLELGDSALYLCASSDIRTGISTDTQYFGPGTRLTVL.

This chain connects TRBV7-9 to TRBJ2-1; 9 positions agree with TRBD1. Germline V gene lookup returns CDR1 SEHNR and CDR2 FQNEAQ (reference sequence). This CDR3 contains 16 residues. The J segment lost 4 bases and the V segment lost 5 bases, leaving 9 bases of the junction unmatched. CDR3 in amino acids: CASSPLGTGSYNEQFF. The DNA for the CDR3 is TGTGCCAGCAGCCCGCTCGGGACAGGGAGTTACAATGAGCAGTTCTTC.

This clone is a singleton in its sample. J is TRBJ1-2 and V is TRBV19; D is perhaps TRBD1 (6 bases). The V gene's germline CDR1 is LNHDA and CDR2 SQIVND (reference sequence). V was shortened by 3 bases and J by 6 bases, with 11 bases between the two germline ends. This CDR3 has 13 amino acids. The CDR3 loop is CASSMGAFNGYTF. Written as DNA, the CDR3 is TGTGCCAGTAGTATGGGGGCGTTCAATGGCTACACCTTC.

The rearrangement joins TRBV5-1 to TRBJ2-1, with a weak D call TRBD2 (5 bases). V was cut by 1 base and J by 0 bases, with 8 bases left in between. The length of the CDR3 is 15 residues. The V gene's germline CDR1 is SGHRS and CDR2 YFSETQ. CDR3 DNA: TGCGCCAGCAGCTTGTCCCGGGGCTCCTACAATGAGCAGTTCTTC. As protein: CASSLSRGSYNEQFF.